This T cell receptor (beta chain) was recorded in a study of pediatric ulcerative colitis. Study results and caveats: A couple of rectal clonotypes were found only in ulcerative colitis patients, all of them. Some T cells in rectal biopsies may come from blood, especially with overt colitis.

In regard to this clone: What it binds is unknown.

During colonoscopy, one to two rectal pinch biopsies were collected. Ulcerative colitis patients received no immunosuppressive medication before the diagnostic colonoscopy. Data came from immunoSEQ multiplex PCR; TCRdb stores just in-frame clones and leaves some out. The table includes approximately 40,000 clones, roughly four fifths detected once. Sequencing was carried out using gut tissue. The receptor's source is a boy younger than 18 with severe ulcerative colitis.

The CDR3 DNA is TGTGCCAGCAGCTTATCCGCCAGGGATCGCCCGAGCTCCTACGAGCAGTACTTC. As protein: CASSLSARDRPSSYEQYF. This chain connects TRBV7-3 to TRBJ2-7; tentative D call: TRBD1 (5 bases). Germline V gene sequence: CDR1 SGHTA, CDR2 FQGTGA. This CDR3 comprises 18 residues. Trimming shortened V by 2 bases and J by 0 bases, and 20 bases separated the two germline ends. Full variable domain (missing parts from reference TRBV7-3 and TRBJ2-7): GAGVSQTPSNKVTEKGKYVELRCDPISGHTALYWYRQSLGQGPEFLIYFQGTGAADDSGLPNDRFFAVRPEGSVSTLKIQRTERGDSAVYLCASSLSARDRPSSYEQYFGPGTRLTVT.